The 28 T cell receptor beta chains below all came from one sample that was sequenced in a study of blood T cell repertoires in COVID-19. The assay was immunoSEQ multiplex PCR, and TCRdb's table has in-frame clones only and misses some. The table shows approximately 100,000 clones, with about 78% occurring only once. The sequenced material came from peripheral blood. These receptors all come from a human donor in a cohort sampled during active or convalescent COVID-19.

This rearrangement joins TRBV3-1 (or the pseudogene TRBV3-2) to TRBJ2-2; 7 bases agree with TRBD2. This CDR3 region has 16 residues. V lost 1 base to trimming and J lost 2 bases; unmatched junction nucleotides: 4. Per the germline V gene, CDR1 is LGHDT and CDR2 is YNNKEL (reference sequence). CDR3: CASSQVLATNTGELFF. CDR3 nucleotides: TGTGCCAGCAGCCAAGTACTAGCGACTAACACCGGGGAGCTGTTTTTT.

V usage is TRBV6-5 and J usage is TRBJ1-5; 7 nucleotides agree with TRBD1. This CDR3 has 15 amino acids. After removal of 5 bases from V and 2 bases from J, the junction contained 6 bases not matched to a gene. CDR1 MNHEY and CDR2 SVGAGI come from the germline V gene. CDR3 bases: TGTGCCAGCAGTCTAGGGGGCGCGGGCAATCAGCCCCAGCATTTT. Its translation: CASSLGGAGNQPQHF.

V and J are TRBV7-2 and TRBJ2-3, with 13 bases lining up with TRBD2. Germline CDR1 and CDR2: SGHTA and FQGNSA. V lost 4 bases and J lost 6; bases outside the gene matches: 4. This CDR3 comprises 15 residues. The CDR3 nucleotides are TGTGCCAGCAGCTCGGGACTAGCGGGAAGGGATACGCAGTATTTT. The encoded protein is CASSSGLAGRDTQYF.

The CDR3 sequence is CASSLALEREQYF. CDR3 nucleotides: TGTGCCAGCAGCTTGGCCTTGGAGCGGGAGCAGTACTTC. The V call is TRBV5-4, the J call TRBJ2-7; maybe TRBD2 (5 bases). Germline CDR1 SGHNT, CDR2 YYREEE (reference sequence). V dropped 0 bases and J dropped 7 bases, with 11 bases sitting between them. The CDR3 spans 13 residues.

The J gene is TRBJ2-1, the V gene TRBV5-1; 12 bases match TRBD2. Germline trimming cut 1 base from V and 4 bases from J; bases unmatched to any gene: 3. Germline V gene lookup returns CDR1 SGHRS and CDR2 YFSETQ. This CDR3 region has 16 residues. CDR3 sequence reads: CASSLTSGGTYNEQFF. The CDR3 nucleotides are TGCGCCAGCAGCTTGACTAGCGGGGGGACTTACAATGAGCAGTTCTTC.

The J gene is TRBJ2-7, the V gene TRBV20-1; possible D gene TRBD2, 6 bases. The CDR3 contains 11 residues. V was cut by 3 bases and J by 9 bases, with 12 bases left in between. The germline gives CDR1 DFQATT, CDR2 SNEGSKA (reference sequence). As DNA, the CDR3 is TGCAGTGCTAGTAGGCGGGAAGGGCAGTACTTC. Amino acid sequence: CSASRREGQYF.

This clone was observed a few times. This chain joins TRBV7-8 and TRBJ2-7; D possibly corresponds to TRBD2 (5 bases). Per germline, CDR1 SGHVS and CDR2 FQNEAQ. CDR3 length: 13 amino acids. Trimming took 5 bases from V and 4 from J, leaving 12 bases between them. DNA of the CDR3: TGTGCCAGCAGCCCGATTAGCGCGTACGAGCAGTACTTC. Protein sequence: CASSPISAYEQYF.

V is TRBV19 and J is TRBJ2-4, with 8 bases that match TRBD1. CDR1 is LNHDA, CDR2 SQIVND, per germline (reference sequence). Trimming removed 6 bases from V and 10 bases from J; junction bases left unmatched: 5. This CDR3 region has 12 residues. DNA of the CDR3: TGTGCCAGTAGCGGGGACAGGAGGATTCAGTACTTC. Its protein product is CASSGDRRIQYF.

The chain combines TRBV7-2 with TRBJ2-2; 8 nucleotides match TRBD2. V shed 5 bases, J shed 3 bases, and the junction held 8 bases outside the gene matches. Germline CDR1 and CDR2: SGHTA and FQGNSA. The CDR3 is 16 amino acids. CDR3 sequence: CASSQRASGHTGELFF. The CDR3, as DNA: TGTGCCAGCAGCCAACGGGCTAGCGGGCACACCGGGGAGCTGTTTTTT. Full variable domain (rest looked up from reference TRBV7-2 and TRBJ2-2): GAGVSQSPSNKVTEKGKDVELRCDPISGHTALYWYRQSLGQGLEFLIYFQGNSAPDKSGLPSDRFSAERTGGSVSTLTIQRTQQEDSAVYLCASSQRASGHTGELFFGEGSRLTVL.

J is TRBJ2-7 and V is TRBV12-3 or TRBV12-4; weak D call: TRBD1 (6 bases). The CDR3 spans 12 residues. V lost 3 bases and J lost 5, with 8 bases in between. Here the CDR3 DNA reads TGTGCCAGCAGTTTCAGGGGTGACGAGCAGTACTTC. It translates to CASSFRGDEQYF.

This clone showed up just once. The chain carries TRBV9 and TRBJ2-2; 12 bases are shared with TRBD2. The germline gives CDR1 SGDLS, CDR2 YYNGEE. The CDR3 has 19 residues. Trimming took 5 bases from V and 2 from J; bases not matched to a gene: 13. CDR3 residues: CASSQEGLAGRVNTGELFF. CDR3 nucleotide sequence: TGTGCCAGCAGTCAGGAAGGACTAGCGGGGAGAGTCAACACCGGGGAGCTGTTTTTT.

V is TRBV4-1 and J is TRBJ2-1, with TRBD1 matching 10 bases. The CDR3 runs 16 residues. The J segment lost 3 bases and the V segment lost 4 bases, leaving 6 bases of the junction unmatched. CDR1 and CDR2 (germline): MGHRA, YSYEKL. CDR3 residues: CASSRHGTGDYNEQFF. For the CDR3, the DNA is TGCGCCAGCAGCCGCCACGGGACAGGGGACTACAATGAGCAGTTCTTC.

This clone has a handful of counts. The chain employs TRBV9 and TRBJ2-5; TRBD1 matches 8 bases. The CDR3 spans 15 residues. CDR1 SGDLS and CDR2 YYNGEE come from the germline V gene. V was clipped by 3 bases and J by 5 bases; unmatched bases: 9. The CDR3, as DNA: TGTGCCAGCAGCGCCGGAGGACAGGGAAGGGAGACCCAGTACTTC. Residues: CASSAGGQGRETQYF.

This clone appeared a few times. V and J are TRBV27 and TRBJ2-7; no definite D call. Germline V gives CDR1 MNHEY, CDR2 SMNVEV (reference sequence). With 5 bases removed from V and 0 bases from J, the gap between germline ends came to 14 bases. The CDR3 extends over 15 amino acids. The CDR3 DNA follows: TGTGCCAGCAGTCCCAGGCCGGCAACCTCCTACGAGCAGTACTTC. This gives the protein CASSPRPATSYEQYF.

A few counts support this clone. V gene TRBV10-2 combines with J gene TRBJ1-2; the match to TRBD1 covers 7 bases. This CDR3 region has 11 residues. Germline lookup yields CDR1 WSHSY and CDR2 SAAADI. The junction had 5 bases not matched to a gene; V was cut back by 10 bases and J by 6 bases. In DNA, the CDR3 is TGCGCCACCCACAGGGGCGATGGCTACACCTTC. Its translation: CATHRGDGYTF.

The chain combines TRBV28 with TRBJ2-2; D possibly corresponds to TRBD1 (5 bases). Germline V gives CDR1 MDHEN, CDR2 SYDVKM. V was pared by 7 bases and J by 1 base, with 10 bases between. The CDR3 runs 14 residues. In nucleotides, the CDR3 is TGTGCCAGCACCCCCGACAGGAACACCGGGGAGCTGTTTTTT. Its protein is CASTPDRNTGELFF.

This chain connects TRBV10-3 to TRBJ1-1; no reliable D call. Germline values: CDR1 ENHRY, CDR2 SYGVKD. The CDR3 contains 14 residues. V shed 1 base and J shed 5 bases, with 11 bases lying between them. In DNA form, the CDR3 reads TGTGCCATCAGTGAGTATCCAGGAAGGACTGAAGCTTTCTTT. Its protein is CAISEYPGRTEAFF.

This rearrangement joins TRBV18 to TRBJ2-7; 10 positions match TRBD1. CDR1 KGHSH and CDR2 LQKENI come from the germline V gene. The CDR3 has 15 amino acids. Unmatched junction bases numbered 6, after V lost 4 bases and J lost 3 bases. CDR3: CASSLPGQGYYEQYF. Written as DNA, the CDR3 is TGTGCCAGCTCACTTCCGGGACAGGGGTACTACGAGCAGTACTTC.

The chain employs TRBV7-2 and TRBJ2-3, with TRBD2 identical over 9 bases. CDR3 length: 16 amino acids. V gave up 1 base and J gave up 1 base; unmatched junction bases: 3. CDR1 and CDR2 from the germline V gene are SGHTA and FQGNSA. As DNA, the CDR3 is TGTGCCAGCAGCTTAGGGGCTAGCGGGGGCACAGATACGCAGTATTTT. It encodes CASSLGASGGTDTQYF.

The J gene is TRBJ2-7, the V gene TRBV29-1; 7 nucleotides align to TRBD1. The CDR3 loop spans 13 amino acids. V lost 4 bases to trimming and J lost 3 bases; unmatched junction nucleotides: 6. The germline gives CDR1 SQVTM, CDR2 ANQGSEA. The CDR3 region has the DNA TGCAGCGTTGCGAGGGACAGCTACTACGAGCAGTACTTC. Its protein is CSVARDSYYEQYF.

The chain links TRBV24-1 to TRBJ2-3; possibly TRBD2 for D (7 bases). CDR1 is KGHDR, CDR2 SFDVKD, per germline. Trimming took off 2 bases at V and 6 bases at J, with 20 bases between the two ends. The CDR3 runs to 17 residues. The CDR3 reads CATSDYGRGALGDTQYF. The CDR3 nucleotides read TGTGCCACCAGTGATTACGGTCGGGGGGCGTTAGGCGATACGCAGTATTTT.

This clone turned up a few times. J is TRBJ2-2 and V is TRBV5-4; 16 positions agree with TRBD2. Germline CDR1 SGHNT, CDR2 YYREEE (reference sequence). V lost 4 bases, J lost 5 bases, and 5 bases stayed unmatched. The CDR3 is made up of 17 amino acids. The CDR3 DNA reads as TGTGCCAGCAGCCTGGGACTAGCGGGAGGGGGAACCGGGGAGCTGTTTTTT. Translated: CASSLGLAGGGTGELFF.

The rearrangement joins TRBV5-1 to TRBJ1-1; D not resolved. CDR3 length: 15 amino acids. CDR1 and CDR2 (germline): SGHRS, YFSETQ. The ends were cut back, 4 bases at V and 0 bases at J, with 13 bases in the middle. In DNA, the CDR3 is TGCGCCAGCAGCCAAGACACCTACATGAACACTGAAGCTTTCTTT. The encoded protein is CASSQDTYMNTEAFF.

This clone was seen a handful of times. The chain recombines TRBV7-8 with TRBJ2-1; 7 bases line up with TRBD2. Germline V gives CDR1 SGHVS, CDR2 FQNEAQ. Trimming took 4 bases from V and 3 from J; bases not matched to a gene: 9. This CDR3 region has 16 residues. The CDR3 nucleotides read TGTGCCAGCAGCTCGTTTGTTGGGGGGGACTACAATGAGCAGTTCTTC. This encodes CASSSFVGGDYNEQFF.

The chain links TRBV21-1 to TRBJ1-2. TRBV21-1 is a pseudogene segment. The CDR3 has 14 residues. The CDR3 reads CACPFGGPLGGYTF. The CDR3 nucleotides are TGTGCCTGCCCCTTTGGAGGCCCACTGGGAGGCTACACCTTC.

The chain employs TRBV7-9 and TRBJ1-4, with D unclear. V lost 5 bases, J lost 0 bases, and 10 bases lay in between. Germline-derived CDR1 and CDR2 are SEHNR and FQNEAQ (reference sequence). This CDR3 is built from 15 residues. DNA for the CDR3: TGTGCCAGCAGCCCCGACGGGACAACTAATGAAAAACTGTTTTTT. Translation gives CASSPDGTTNEKLFF.

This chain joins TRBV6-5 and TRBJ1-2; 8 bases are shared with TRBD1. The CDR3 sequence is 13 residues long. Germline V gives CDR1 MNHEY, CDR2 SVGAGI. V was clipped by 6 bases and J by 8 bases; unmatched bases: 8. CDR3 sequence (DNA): TGTGCCAGCAGAGGCGGACAGGGAAGGGGCTACACCTTC. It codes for CASRGGQGRGYTF.

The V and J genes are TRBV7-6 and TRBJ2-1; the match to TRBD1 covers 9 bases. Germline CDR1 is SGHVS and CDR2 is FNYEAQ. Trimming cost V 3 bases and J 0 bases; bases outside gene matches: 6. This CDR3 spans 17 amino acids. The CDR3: CASSFRAGQGSYNEQFF. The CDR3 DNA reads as TGTGCCAGCAGCTTTAGGGCGGGACAGGGCTCCTACAATGAGCAGTTCTTC.